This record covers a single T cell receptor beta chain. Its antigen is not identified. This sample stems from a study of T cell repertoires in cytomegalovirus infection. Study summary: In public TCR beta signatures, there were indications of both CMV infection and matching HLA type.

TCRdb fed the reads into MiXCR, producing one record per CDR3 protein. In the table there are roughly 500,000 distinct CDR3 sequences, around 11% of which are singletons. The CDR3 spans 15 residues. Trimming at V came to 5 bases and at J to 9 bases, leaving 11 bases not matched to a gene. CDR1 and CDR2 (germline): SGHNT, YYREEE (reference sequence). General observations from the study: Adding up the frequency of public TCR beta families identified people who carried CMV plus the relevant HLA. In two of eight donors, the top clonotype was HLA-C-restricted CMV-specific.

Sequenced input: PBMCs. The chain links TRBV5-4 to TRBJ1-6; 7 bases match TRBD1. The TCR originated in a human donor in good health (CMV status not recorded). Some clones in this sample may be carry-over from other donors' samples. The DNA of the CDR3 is TGTGCCAGCAGTCGATTCGACAGGGCCTCTTCACCCCTCCACTTT. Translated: CASSRFDRASSPLHF.